One and the same sample provided the 31 T cell receptor beta chains below, sequenced in a study of identical twins. One entry per CDR3 protein results from TCRdb running MiXCR on the 5' RACE reads. The sample records about 890,000 distinct CDR3 sequences, roughly an eighth being singletons. The sample also formed part of further work on yellow fever vaccine responses in identical twins.

Source material: PBMCs. The receptors were gathered from a woman aged 18-29 years in good health.

The J gene is TRBJ2-5, the V gene TRBV5-1; no clear D gene. Trimming removed 1 base at V and 2 bases at J, with 9 bases between. CDR1 is SGHRS and CDR2 is YFSETQ in the germline V gene. The CDR3 is made up of 14 amino acids. The CDR3 reads CASSLPSPQETQYF. In nucleotides, the CDR3 is TGCGCCAGCAGCTTGCCCAGCCCGCAAGAGACCCAGTACTTC.

The rearrangement joins TRBV25-1 to TRBJ2-7, with TRBD2 identical over 13 bases. The germline gives CDR1 MGHDK, CDR2 SYGVNS. This CDR3 has 14 residues. Germline trimming cut 5 bases from V and 9 bases from J; bases unmatched to any gene: 7. The CDR3 here is CASSKGLAGLRQYF. DNA of the CDR3: TGTGCCAGCAGTAAGGGACTAGCGGGATTACGGCAGTACTTC.

CDR3 bases: TGTGCCAGCAGTTTGGATGGTTGGCTAGCGCTGAACACCGGGGAGCTGTTTTTT. It translates to CASSLDGWLALNTGELFF. The chain couples TRBV28 to TRBJ2-2, with D possibly being TRBD2 (6 bases). V dropped 3 bases and J dropped 1 base, with 18 bases sitting between them. This CDR3 has 18 amino acids. Germline-derived CDR1 and CDR2 are MDHEN and SYDVKM. The complete variable domain, with remaining parts taken from reference TRBV28 and TRBJ2-2, reads DVKVTQSSRYLVKRTGEKVFLECVQDMDHENMFWYRQDPGLGLRLIYFSYDVKMKEKGDIPEGYSVSREKKERFSLILESASTNQTSMYLCASSLDGWLALNTGELFFGEGSRLTVL.

This chain connects TRBV6-1 to TRBJ1-5; a weak D match, TRBD1 (6 bases). CDR3 size: 15 residues. CDR1 and CDR2 from the germline V gene are MNHNS and SASEGT. V lost 8 bases and J lost 5, with 19 bases in between. This chain's CDR3 is CASSMITGGDQPQHF. As DNA, the CDR3 is TGTGCCAGCTCGATGATTACGGGGGGCGATCAGCCCCAGCATTTT.

This rearrangement joins TRBV5-1 to TRBJ2-7, with 7 bases identical to TRBD1. CDR3 length: 13 residues. Germline CDR1 and CDR2: SGHRS and YFSETQ. The J segment lost 6 bases and the V segment lost 5 bases, leaving 8 bases of the junction unmatched. This CDR3 is CASSPYRGTEQYF. The CDR3, as DNA: TGCGCCAGCAGTCCGTACAGGGGTACCGAGCAGTACTTC.

The table lists this clonotype with a few counts. The chain links TRBV20-1 to TRBJ2-1; 11 nucleotides align to TRBD2. The CDR3 totals 16 residues. The germline gives CDR1 DFQATT, CDR2 SNEGSKA (reference sequence). V dropped 1 base and J dropped 6; count of bases not matched to a gene: 8. The CDR3 region has the DNA TGCAGTGCTAGAGGTGCTACTAGCGGGAGACCCAATGAGCAGTTCTTC. Protein: CSARGATSGRPNEQFF.

The chain carries TRBV7-6 and TRBJ1-3, with D unclear. The CDR3 totals 16 residues. Between the trimmed V and J ends, which lost 1 base and 0 bases, there was a span of 10 bases. Germline V gene lookup returns CDR1 SGHVS and CDR2 FNYEAQ. In DNA form, the CDR3 reads TGTGCCAGCAGCTTAGGCGGACGGATCTCTGGAAACACCATATATTTT. This translates into CASSLGGRISGNTIYF.

This rearrangement joins TRBV4-1 to TRBJ2-2; 9 bases match TRBD2. CDR1 is MGHRA, CDR2 YSYEKL, per germline. The CDR3 runs to 18 residues. V was clipped by 3 bases and J by 1 base; unmatched bases: 9. The CDR3 spells CASSQGRRLAENTGELFF. CDR3 DNA sequence: TGCGCCAGCAGCCAGGGACGTCGACTAGCGGAGAACACCGGGGAGCTGTTTTTT.

The rearrangement links TRBV11-2 to TRBJ2-7; 7 bases align to TRBD2. Trimming cost V 1 base and J 4 bases; bases outside gene matches: 4. Germline V gives CDR1 SGHAT, CDR2 FQNNGV. This CDR3 region has 14 residues. CDR3 sequence: CASSLGGGLYEQYV. For the CDR3, the DNA is TGTGCCAGCAGCTTAGGCGGGGGACTTTACGAGCAGTACGTC.

The table lists this clonotype with many counts. The rearrangement uses TRBV7-8 and TRBJ1-5; tentative D call: TRBD1 (5 bases). This CDR3 contains 15 residues. Germline lookup yields CDR1 SGHVS and CDR2 FQNEAQ. Trimming left V 6 bases short and J 4 bases short, with 16 bases between. The DNA of the CDR3 is TGTGCCAGCAGTAGAGAGGGGAGCTATAATCAGCCCCAGCATTTT. This codes for CASSREGSYNQPQHF.

This clonotype was recorded a few times. This chain uses TRBV7-2 with TRBJ2-3; 9 positions match TRBD2. This CDR3 region has 16 residues. V was pared by 5 bases and J by 6 bases, with 12 bases of the junction left unmatched. Germline V CDR1 and CDR2: SGHTA, FQGNSA. The CDR3 DNA is TGTGCCAGCAGCCGCTACACAGCGGGGGGAAGGGATACGCAGTATTTT. It codes for CASSRYTAGGRDTQYF.

This clonotype was counted at least ten times. The chain has TRBV28 and TRBJ2-3, with 11 positions matching TRBD2. Germline CDR1 and CDR2: MDHEN and SYDVKM. The CDR3 length is 18 residues. Trimming removed 6 bases from V and 2 bases from J; junction bases left unmatched: 13. CDR3 in amino acids: CASSPVYGLAGNTDTQYF. The DNA for the CDR3 is TGTGCCAGCAGCCCGGTCTATGGACTAGCGGGTAACACAGATACGCAGTATTTT.

This sequence joins TRBV6-5 and TRBJ2-1; D may be TRBD1 or TRBD2 (5 bases each). Germline CDR1 is MNHEY and CDR2 is SVGAGI. CDR3 length: 16 residues. V lost 0 bases and J lost 0, with 9 bases in between. The CDR3 loop is CASSYSGASSYNEQFF. DNA for the CDR3: TGTGCCAGCAGTTACTCCGGGGCGAGCTCCTACAATGAGCAGTTCTTC.

V usage is TRBV20-1 and J usage is TRBJ2-1; TRBD2 agrees at 11 bases. With 2 bases clipped from V and 8 bases from J, the junction kept 8 bases outside the gene matches. The CDR3 is made up of 15 amino acids. Germline loops: CDR1 DFQATT, CDR2 SNEGSKA (reference sequence). The CDR3, as DNA: TGCAGTGCTAGAAACCTAGCGGGAGGTCTGGATGAGCAGTTCTTC. It encodes CSARNLAGGLDEQFF.

This rearrangement joins TRBV19 to TRBJ2-1, with TRBD2 matching over 7 bases. Trimming took 3 bases from V and 1 from J; bases not matched to a gene: 6. Germline CDR1 reads LNHDA; CDR2 reads SQIVND (reference sequence). This CDR3 region has 16 residues. The CDR3: CASSIGAGASYNEQFF. The CDR3 DNA reads TGTGCCAGTAGTATTGGGGCGGGAGCGTCCTACAATGAGCAGTTCTTC.

This clonotype occurred many times. The rearrangement uses TRBV24-1 and TRBJ1-5, with D perhaps TRBD1 (6 bases). V dropped 6 bases and J dropped 5 bases, with 16 bases sitting between them. The germline V gene has CDR1 KGHDR and CDR2 SFDVKD. This CDR3 has 15 amino acids. The DNA of the CDR3 is TGTGCCACCAGTAGGGGATCAGGGGTGGATCAGCCCCAGCATTTT. This codes for CATSRGSGVDQPQHF.

This clonotype was observed at least ten times. The chain links TRBV4-2 to TRBJ2-1; 8 bases are a match to TRBD2. Losses at the gene ends were 2 bases for V and 2 bases for J; bases not matched to a gene: 11. The CDR3 contains 18 residues. Germline-derived CDR1 and CDR2 are LGHNA and YNFKEQ. The CDR3 loop is CASSQSTPSGSPYNEQFF. CDR3 sequence (DNA): TGTGCCAGCAGCCAATCCACCCCTAGCGGGTCCCCCTACAATGAGCAGTTCTTC.

This clonotype was recorded a few times. This sequence joins TRBV24-1 and TRBJ1-1; no clear D. Germline loops: CDR1 KGHDR, CDR2 SFDVKD. The CDR3 consists of 11 residues. Trimming took off 1 base at V and 7 bases at J, with 3 bases between the two ends. The CDR3 here is CATSDFYEAFF. CDR3 bases: TGTGCCACCAGTGATTTTTATGAAGCTTTCTTT.

This clonotype has just a few counts. V gene TRBV7-8 combines with J gene TRBJ2-5; perhaps TRBD1 as D (6 bases). Germline assignment: CDR1 SGHVS and CDR2 FQNEAQ. V lost 2 bases, J lost 0 bases, and 16 bases lay in between. This CDR3 has 17 residues. The CDR3 DNA follows: TGTGCCAGCAGCTTAAGGAACCAGGGGACGTACCAAGAGACCCAGTACTTC. Translating gives CASSLRNQGTYQETQYF.

This clonotype was found a few times. The rearrangement links TRBV11-2 to TRBJ1-1, with D perhaps matching TRBD1 (6 bases). Germline V gives CDR1 SGHAT, CDR2 FQNNGV. The CDR3 loop spans 14 amino acids. V gave up 5 bases and J gave up 3 bases, with 13 bases separating them. As DNA, the CDR3 is TGTGCCAGCAGCCTACGGACAGAAGACACTGAAGCTTTCTTT. Amino acid sequence: CASSLRTEDTEAFF.

The chain is built from TRBV25-1 and TRBJ2-1; 7 bases match TRBD1. Germline-derived CDR1 and CDR2 are MGHDK and SYGVNS. V lost 3 bases and J lost 5; bases outside the gene matches: 7. This CDR3 is built from 15 residues. CDR3 amino acids: CASSDHDRVDNEQFF. Here the CDR3 DNA reads TGTGCCAGCAGTGATCACGACAGGGTTGACAATGAGCAGTTCTTC.

The chain links TRBV11-2 to TRBJ1-4; possibly TRBD1 for D (5 bases). The CDR3 is 14 residues long. CDR1 is SGHAT and CDR2 is FQNNGV in the germline V gene. V was clipped by 10 bases and J by 5 bases, with 17 bases between them. The CDR3 sequence is CAIQGVGRNEKLFF. The CDR3 region has the DNA TGTGCCATCCAAGGGGTGGGGAGAAATGAAAAACTGTTTTTT.

This clonotype was found a few times. The rearrangement uses TRBV6-5 and TRBJ2-1; 13 nucleotides line up with TRBD2. The length of the CDR3 is 18 residues. The V gene end was trimmed by 2 bases and the J gene end by 9 bases; junction bases not matched to a gene: 13. Looked up from germline, CDR1 is MNHEY and CDR2 is SVGAGI. CDR3 amino acids: CASSYQLLGLAGNSEQFF. CDR3 bases: TGTGCCAGCAGTTACCAATTATTGGGACTAGCGGGGAATTCTGAGCAGTTCTTC.

This clonotype came up a few times. This rearrangement joins TRBV5-1 to TRBJ2-4, with TRBD1 matching 7 bases. Germline CDR1 is SGHRS and CDR2 is YFSETQ. This CDR3 is 14 amino acids long. The V and J ends lost 3 bases and 10 bases, in that order; junction bases with no gene match: 10. The CDR3 bases are TGCGCCAGCAGCTCGGCAGGGGGTTCCGGAATTCAGTACTTC. Its protein is CASSSAGGSGIQYF.

This clonotype was counted between two and nine times. This chain connects TRBV18 to TRBJ1-1; no firm D call. CDR1 is KGHSH, CDR2 LQKENI, per germline. The germline V and J ends were trimmed by 6 bases and 3 bases, with 14 bases remaining between them. The CDR3 spans 14 residues. The DNA of the CDR3 is TGTGCCAGCTCGAAAGAGGAGGTCCACACTGAAGCTTTCTTT. Translating gives CASSKEEVHTEAFF.

This clonotype turned up a few times. The chain recombines TRBV20-1 with TRBJ2-6; D uncertain. The ends were cut back, 3 bases at V and 1 base at J, with 10 bases in the middle. This CDR3 spans 15 amino acids. The germline V gene encodes CDR1 DFQATT and CDR2 SNEGSKA (reference sequence). CDR3 amino acids: CSASEVASGANVLTF. CDR3 sequence (DNA): TGCAGTGCTAGCGAGGTGGCGTCTGGGGCCAACGTCCTGACTTTC.

The J gene is TRBJ2-1, the V gene TRBV4-2; 8 nucleotides match TRBD2. The V gene end was trimmed by 8 bases and the J gene end by 8 bases; junction bases not matched to a gene: 11. The CDR3 loop spans 14 amino acids. Looked up from germline, CDR1 is LGHNA and CDR2 is YNFKEQ. In nucleotides, the CDR3 is TGTGCCAGCGTCCCCACCTCGGGGGGGGATGAGCAGTTCTTC. As protein: CASVPTSGGDEQFF.

This clonotype came up a few times. The chain recombines TRBV10-3 with TRBJ2-1; D gene ambiguous. The CDR3 totals 18 residues. V was clipped by 6 bases and J by 0 bases, with 21 bases between them. Germline V gene data show CDR1 as ENHRY and CDR2 as SYGVKD. In DNA, the CDR3 is TGTGCCATCAGAGGCCAGCGTAGGAGTGAGAGCTCCTACAATGAGCAGTTCTTC. Encoded protein: CAIRGQRRSESSYNEQFF.

The J gene is TRBJ2-3, the V gene TRBV12-3 or TRBV12-4, with 9 bases identical to TRBD2. The length of the CDR3 is 18 residues. With 7 bases clipped from V and 4 bases from J, the junction kept 18 bases outside the gene matches. This chain's CDR3 is CASTWWGGGAILADTQYF. The CDR3, as DNA: TGTGCCAGCACCTGGTGGGGCGGGGGGGCCATTTTGGCAGATACGCAGTATTTT.

This clonotype was seen only a few times. The chain employs TRBV11-2 and TRBJ2-2, with TRBD1 matching 7 bases. The CDR3 loop spans 16 amino acids. J lost 1 base, V lost 0 bases, and 2 bases had no gene match. Germline CDR1 reads SGHAT; CDR2 reads FQNNGV. CDR3 region: CASSLEGDRNTGELFF. As DNA, the CDR3 is TGTGCCAGCAGCTTAGAAGGGGACAGGAACACCGGGGAGCTGTTTTTT.

This clonotype was seen at least ten times. The chain couples TRBV10-3 to TRBJ1-1; D ambiguous. Trimming removed 6 bases from V and 0 bases from J, with 14 bases in between. CDR3 length: 15 amino acids. Germline loops: CDR1 ENHRY, CDR2 SYGVKD. The CDR3 is CAIRETGYMNTEAFF. CDR3 coding DNA: TGTGCCATCAGGGAAACGGGATACATGAACACTGAAGCTTTCTTT.